This TCR beta chain was sequenced during a study of control samples from healthy donors and cancer patients. Trimming at V came to 6 bases and at J to 1 base, leaving 12 bases not matched to a gene. CDR3 length: 17 amino acids. CDR1 is MNHEY, CDR2 SMNVEV, per germline (reference sequence). Profiled with immunoSEQ multiplex PCR; TCRdb holds only in-frame clones, not every one. This table has 100,000 to 150,000 clones, approximately 94% appearing once. This receptor was obtained from a man aged 30-40 years in good health. Sequenced: blood. This chain uses TRBV27 with TRBJ2-3; 8 bases match TRBD2. In DNA, the CDR3 is TGTGCCAGCAGACCCATTTCGACTAGCGATGGCACAGATACGCAGTATTTT. Its translation: CASRPISTSDGTDTQYF.